One and the same sample provided the 29 T cell receptor beta chains below, sequenced in a study of T cells in Graves' hyperthyroidism and ophthalmopathy. The source material, RNA transcripts, was used to amplify TCR beta CDR3 regions. A first-round RT-PCR of the TCR CDR3 used the HTBI primer set. MiXCR, run by TCRdb on the multiplex PCR reads, gives a single entry per CDR3 protein. The repertoire holds 280,000 or so distinct CDR3 sequences, with less than 30% as singletons. Material: blood. Every receptor here comes from a man in his forties with Graves' hyperthyroidism that later progressed to Graves' ophthalmopathy.

This clonotype was counted ten times or more. This sequence joins TRBV12-3 or TRBV12-4 and TRBJ2-2, with TRBD1 identical over 8 bases. With V trimmed by 6 bases and J by 9 bases, 9 bases remained unmatched. The CDR3 sequence is 14 residues long. For the CDR3, the DNA is TGTGCCAGCAGACCGGACAGGGCTGCAAGGGAGCTGTTTTTT. Amino acids: CASRPDRAARELFF.

This rearrangement joins TRBV12-3 or TRBV12-4 to TRBJ1-2; perhaps TRBD1 as D (5 bases). The CDR3 sequence is 13 residues long. Trimming shortened V by 6 bases and J by 2 bases, and 10 bases separated the two germline ends. CDR3 sequence reads: CASRGVGNYGYTF. The DNA for the CDR3 is TGTGCCAGCAGGGGGGTGGGGAACTATGGCTACACCTTC.

This clonotype showed up many times. This chain uses TRBV20-1 with TRBJ1-2; a weak D match, TRBD1 (5 bases). Germline CDR1 DFQATT, CDR2 SNEGSKA (reference sequence). V was clipped by 4 bases and J by 12 bases, with 18 bases between them. The CDR3 has 12 residues. The CDR3 bases are TGCAGTGCTAATTCAGGGACGGGCTTTGACACCTTC. Translation: CSANSGTGFDTF.

This clonotype was counted at least ten times. The rearrangement links TRBV2 to TRBJ1-2; the match to TRBD1 covers 7 bases. The CDR3 runs to 14 residues. Germline V lookup: CDR1 SNHLY, CDR2 FYNNEI. Trimming took 3 bases from V and 4 from J; bases not matched to a gene: 5. The CDR3 DNA is TGTGCCAGCAGTGAGTTGCGGGACAGCTATGGCTACACCTTC. This gives the protein CASSELRDSYGYTF.

This clonotype was seen at least ten times. The chain's CDR3 is CASSLGLIGTGYTEAFF. The CDR3 DNA sequence: TGTGCCAGCAGCTTAGGCCTGATTGGGACAGGGTACACTGAAGCTTTCTTT. V gene TRBV7-8 combines with J gene TRBJ1-1; 9 bases match TRBD1. Losses at the gene ends were 1 base for V and 3 bases for J; bases not matched to a gene: 9. CDR3 size: 17 residues. Germline CDR1 and CDR2: SGHVS and FQNEAQ. Together with reference TRBV7-8 and TRBJ1-1, the CDR3 gives the full variable domain: GAGVSQSPRYKVAKRGQDVALRCDPISGHVSLFWYQQALGQGPEFLTYFQNEAQLDKSGLPSDRFFAERPEGSVSTLKIQRTQQEDSAVYLCASSLGLIGTGYTEAFFGQGTRLTVV.

The chain uses TRBV2 and TRBJ1-2; D not certain. This CDR3 has 13 residues. The germline V and J ends were trimmed by 8 bases and 0 bases, with 10 bases remaining between them. Germline lookup yields CDR1 SNHLY and CDR2 FYNNEI. In DNA, the CDR3 is TGTGCCAGCCGCCTCACCGCTAACTATGGCTACACCTTC. Translating it yields CASRLTANYGYTF.

This clonotype was seen repeatedly, ten times or more. V is TRBV6-1 and J is TRBJ2-5; D tentatively fits TRBD1 or TRBD2 (5 bases each). Trimming left V 3 bases short and J 2 bases short, with 16 bases between. The CDR3 spans 16 residues. Germline V CDR1 and CDR2: MNHNS, SASEGT. CDR3 residues: CASSETGPLVQETQYF. The CDR3 DNA sequence: TGTGCCAGCAGTGAGACGGGACCTTTAGTTCAAGAGACCCAGTACTTC.

Ten or more counts support this clonotype. A much bigger clone sits one base away, suggesting this may be a read error. The chain has TRBV19 and TRBJ1-1; 7 bases match TRBD1. The germline gives CDR1 LNHDA, CDR2 SQIVND (reference sequence). The CDR3 covers 15 residues. Trimming took 5 bases from V and 3 from J; bases not matched to a gene: 9. The CDR3: CASSPGQPLYTEAFF. CDR3 in DNA: TGTGCCAGTAGTCCGGGACAGCCCTTATACACTGAAGCTTTCTTT.

On this clonotype: One base away lies a much larger clone, so this may be a sequencing read error. The rearrangement links TRBV29-1 to TRBJ1-1; no definite D call. CDR1 is SQVTM, CDR2 ANQGSEA, per germline. CDR3 size: 13 residues. DNA for the CDR3: TGCATCGTTGAAAACAATATGAACACTGAAGCTTTCTTT. It is translated as CIVENNMNTEAFF.

This clonotype was detected ten times or more. The chain uses TRBV24-1 and TRBJ1-5; 9 positions match TRBD1. Germline V lookup: CDR1 KGHDR, CDR2 SFDVKD. Trimming removed 0 bases from V and 6 bases from J; junction bases left unmatched: 14. This CDR3 has 19 amino acids. The CDR3 here is CATSDLLIRDRDLTQPQHF. CDR3 nucleotides: TGTGCCACCAGTGATTTGCTTATCCGGGACAGGGATCTCACTCAGCCCCAGCATTTT.

The sample holds many counts of this clonotype. An end of the junction differs from the germline gene, which may be a read error. The chain links TRBV7-6 to TRBJ2-7; 11 nucleotides align to TRBD1. From germline, CDR1 is SGHVS and CDR2 FNYEAQ. This CDR3 spans 15 amino acids. CDR3 sequence reads: CASSLGGQGEYEQHF. The CDR3 DNA sequence: TGTGCCAGCAGCTTAGGGGGACAGGGGGAATACGAGCAGCACTTC.

The rearrangement uses TRBV12-3 or TRBV12-4 and TRBJ2-5, with a weak D call TRBD2 (6 bases). Trimming left V 5 bases short and J 3 bases short, with 19 bases between. The CDR3 consists of 16 residues. In nucleotides, the CDR3 is TGTGCCAGCAGTCACACCCTCTCCCGGGGGAAAGAGACCCAGTACTTC. It yields the protein CASSHTLSRGKETQYF.

This clonotype was counted ten times or more. This chain joins TRBV6-1 and TRBJ1-1; D is ambiguous. Germline V gene lookup returns CDR1 MNHNS and CDR2 SASEGT. Trimming cost V 5 bases and J 3 bases, with 13 bases left between them. The CDR3 is made up of 14 amino acids. CDR3 sequence: CASSPPLVDTEAFF. The CDR3 DNA reads as TGTGCCAGCAGTCCGCCGCTGGTGGACACTGAAGCTTTCTTT.

The chain uses TRBV5-1 and TRBJ2-5; D remains unclear. The germline V gene encodes CDR1 SGHRS and CDR2 YFSETQ. V was shortened by 0 bases and J by 2 bases, with 11 bases between the two germline ends. The CDR3 has 15 amino acids. The CDR3 region has the DNA TGCGCCAGCAGCTTGGTCCCTGAGCCTCAAGAGACCCAGTACTTC. Translated, it gives CASSLVPEPQETQYF.

In its sample, this clonotype was seen many times. One end of the junction does not line up with germline, which may come from a read error. The V call is TRBV2, the J call TRBJ1-2, with D perhaps TRBD1 (6 bases). Germline values: CDR1 SNHLY, CDR2 FYNNEI. The CDR3 covers 13 residues. The CDR3: CVSSEAGARGYTF. The CDR3 nucleotides read TGTGTCAGCAGTGAAGCGGGGGCGCGTGGCTACACCTTC.

The genes are TRBV12-3 or TRBV12-4 and TRBJ2-5, with 8 bases fitting TRBD2. V lost 8 bases to trimming and J lost 0 bases; unmatched junction nucleotides: 2. CDR3 length equals 13 residues. As DNA, the CDR3 is TGTGCCAGCGGGCGGGAGGACCAAGAGACCCAGTACTTC. Encoded protein: CASGREDQETQYF.

This clonotype showed up many times. The rearrangement uses TRBV27 and TRBJ1-5; D ambiguous. The germline V gene has CDR1 MNHEY and CDR2 SMNVEV (reference sequence). V was pared by 1 base and J by 6 bases, with 4 bases between. The CDR3 runs 12 residues. Written as DNA, the CDR3 is TGTGCCAGCAGTTTATACGGTCAGCCCCAGCATTTT. This codes for CASSLYGQPQHF.

This clonotype was seen at least ten times. The rearrangement uses TRBV18 and TRBJ2-7, with a weak D call TRBD1 (5 bases). The CDR3 is made up of 13 amino acids. Germline V lookup: CDR1 KGHSH, CDR2 LQKENI. Trimming stripped 3 bases from V and 3 bases from J, with 9 bases between. The DNA for the CDR3 is TGTGCCAGCTCACCGACAGATAACTACGAGCAGTACTTC. Translated, it gives CASSPTDNYEQYF.

This clonotype occurred many times. The rearrangement links TRBV5-1 to TRBJ1-2; D remains ambiguous. The CDR3 covers 13 residues. Germline V gene lookup returns CDR1 SGHRS and CDR2 YFSETQ. V dropped 2 bases and J dropped 4 bases, with 9 bases sitting between them. This CDR3 reads CASSLSGVYGYTF. CDR3 nucleotide sequence: TGCGCCAGCAGCTTATCGGGAGTCTATGGCTACACCTTC. Full variable domain (rest looked up from reference TRBV5-1 and TRBJ1-2): KAGVTQTPRYLIKTRGQQVTLSCSPISGHRSVSWYQQTPGQGLQFLFEYFSETQRNKGNFPGRFSGRQFSNSRSEMNVSTLELGDSALYLCASSLSGVYGYTFGSGTRLTVV.

J is TRBJ2-7 and V is TRBV6-2 or TRBV6-3; D is undetermined. Germline CDR1 and CDR2: MNHEY and SVGEGT. The CDR3 is 17 residues long. Trimming pared 2 bases from V and 6 bases from J, leaving 23 bases between. In nucleotides, the CDR3 is TGTGCCAGCAGTTACCACACCCGGTCAGGATCGTCTGGCGAGCAGTACTTC. This codes for CASSYHTRSGSSGEQYF.

This clonotype was counted at least ten times. V gene TRBV29-1 combines with J gene TRBJ2-4; weak D call: TRBD2 (6 bases). There are 11 residues in the CDR3. Trimming removed 4 bases from V and 8 bases from J, with 9 bases in between. Germline V gene sequence: CDR1 SQVTM, CDR2 ANQGSEA. The CDR3 bases are TGCAGCGTTGCTTGGGAGGACATTCAGTACTTC. Encoded protein: CSVAWEDIQYF.

This clonotype was recorded many times. This may be a read error, as it is one base from a much larger clone. The V call is TRBV10-3, the J call TRBJ2-5, with D possibly being TRBD2 (5 bases). The V and J ends lost 1 base and 4 bases respectively, with 7 bases between them. Germline CDR1 is ENHRY and CDR2 is SYGVKD. The CDR3 is 13 residues long. The CDR3 spells CAISEYGRETQYF. The CDR3 bases are TGTGCCATCAGTGAGTATGGGAGAGAGACCCAGTACTTC.

This clonotype was counted many times. CDR3 nucleotides: TGTGCCACCAGTGATTTTGGCCACCAAACCGGGGAGCTGTTTTTT. This codes for CATSDFGHQTGELFF. This chain joins TRBV24-1 and TRBJ2-2; D is unclear. The CDR3 is 15 residues long. The ends were cut back, 1 base at V and 5 bases at J, with 10 bases in the middle. Germline CDR1 reads KGHDR; CDR2 reads SFDVKD.

This chain connects TRBV7-8 to TRBJ2-5; either TRBD1 or TRBD2 may supply D (6 bases each). Looked up from germline, CDR1 is SGHVS and CDR2 is FQNEAQ. Trimming took 2 bases from V and 1 from J, leaving 14 bases between them. The CDR3 is 16 residues long. CDR3 residues: CASSLRGASAQETQYF. The DNA for the CDR3 is TGTGCCAGCAGCTTAAGGGGGGCTTCTGCCCAAGAGACCCAGTACTTC.

Many counts were recorded for this clonotype. V gene TRBV30 combines with J gene TRBJ1-1; possible D gene TRBD1, 5 bases. V was shortened by 4 bases and J by 4 bases, with 19 bases between the two germline ends. CDR3 length: 15 amino acids. Germline V gives CDR1 GTSNPN, CDR2 SVGIG (reference sequence). CDR3 coding DNA: TGTGCCTGGATCCCCGGGGGGGGGTTGGGCACTGAAGCTTTCTTT. Protein sequence: CAWIPGGGLGTEAFF.

This clonotype appeared many times. J is TRBJ1-2 and V is TRBV7-3, with D unclear. Trimming shortened V by 4 bases and J by 2 bases, and 14 bases separated the two germline ends. This CDR3 contains 15 residues. The V gene's germline CDR1 is SGHTA and CDR2 FQGTGA. The CDR3 DNA follows: TGTGCCAGCAGCTCAACGTTTGTACAGAACTATGGCTACACCTTC. Translating it yields CASSSTFVQNYGYTF.

This clonotype was recorded many times. The chain joins TRBV19 to TRBJ1-2; a weak D match, TRBD1 (6 bases). Trimming removed 3 bases from V and 7 bases from J, with 18 bases in between. Germline values: CDR1 LNHDA, CDR2 SQIVND (reference sequence). The CDR3 consists of 15 residues. The CDR3, as DNA: TGTGCCAGTAGTATTCCCACGATCAACAGGGCTGGCTACACCTTC. Encoded protein: CASSIPTINRAGYTF.

This clonotype was seen at least ten times. The chain links TRBV2 to TRBJ1-2, with D possibly being TRBD1 (5 bases). The CDR3 is 14 residues long. Trimming pared 3 bases from V and 7 bases from J, leaving 15 bases between. Germline V gene sequence: CDR1 SNHLY, CDR2 FYNNEI. As DNA, the CDR3 is TGTGCCAGCAGTGATGTTGATAGGGGTCGTGGCTACACCTTC. Its protein product is CASSDVDRGRGYTF.

This clonotype has ten or more counts. V and J are TRBV11-2 and TRBJ2-2; 7 bases fit TRBD2. Trimming cost V 4 bases and J 4 bases; bases outside gene matches: 3. Germline CDR1 and CDR2: SGHAT and FQNNGV. CDR3 length: 14 residues. CDR3 bases: TGTGCCAGCAGCTCCCTAGCGGCCACCGGGGAGCTGTTTTTT. Its protein is CASSSLAATGELFF.